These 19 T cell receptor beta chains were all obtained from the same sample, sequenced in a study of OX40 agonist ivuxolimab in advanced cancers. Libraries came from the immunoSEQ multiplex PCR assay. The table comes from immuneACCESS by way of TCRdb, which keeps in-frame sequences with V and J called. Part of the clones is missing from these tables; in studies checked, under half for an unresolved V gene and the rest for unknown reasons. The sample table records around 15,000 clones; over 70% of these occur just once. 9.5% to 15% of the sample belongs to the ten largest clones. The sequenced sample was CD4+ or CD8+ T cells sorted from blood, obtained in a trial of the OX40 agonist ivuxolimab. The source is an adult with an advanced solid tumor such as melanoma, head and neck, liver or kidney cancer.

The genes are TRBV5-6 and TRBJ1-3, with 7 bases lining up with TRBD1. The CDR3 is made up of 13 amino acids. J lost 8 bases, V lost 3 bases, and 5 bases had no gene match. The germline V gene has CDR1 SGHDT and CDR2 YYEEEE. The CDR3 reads CASSYTGDYTIYF. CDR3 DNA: TGTGCCAGCAGCTACACAGGGGACTACACCATATATTTT.

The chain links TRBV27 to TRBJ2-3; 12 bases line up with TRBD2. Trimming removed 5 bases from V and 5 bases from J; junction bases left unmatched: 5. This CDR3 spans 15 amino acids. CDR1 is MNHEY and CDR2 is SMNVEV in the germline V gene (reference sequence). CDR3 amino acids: CASSLAGGPQDTQYF. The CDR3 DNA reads TGTGCCAGCAGTCTAGCGGGGGGGCCTCAAGATACGCAGTATTTT.

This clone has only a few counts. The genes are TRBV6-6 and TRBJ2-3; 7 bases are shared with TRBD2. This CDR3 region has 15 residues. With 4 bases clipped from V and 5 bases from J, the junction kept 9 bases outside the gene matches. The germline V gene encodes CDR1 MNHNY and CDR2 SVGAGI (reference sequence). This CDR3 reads CASSSRGERGDTQYF. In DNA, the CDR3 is TGTGCCAGCAGTTCTCGGGGGGAGAGGGGAGATACGCAGTATTTT.

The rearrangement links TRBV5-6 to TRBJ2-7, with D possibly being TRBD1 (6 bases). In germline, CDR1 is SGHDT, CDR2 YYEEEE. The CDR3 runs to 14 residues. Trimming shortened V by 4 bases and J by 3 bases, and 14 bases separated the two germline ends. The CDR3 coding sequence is TGTGCCAGCAGCGCGATCACAGGGAACTACGAGCAGTACTTC. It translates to CASSAITGNYEQYF.

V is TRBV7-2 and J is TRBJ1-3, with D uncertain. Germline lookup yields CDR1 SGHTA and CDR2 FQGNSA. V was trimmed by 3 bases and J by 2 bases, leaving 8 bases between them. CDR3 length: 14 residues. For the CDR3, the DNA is TGTGCCAGCAGCTTCGTCACTACTGGAAACACCATATATTTT. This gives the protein CASSFVTTGNTIYF. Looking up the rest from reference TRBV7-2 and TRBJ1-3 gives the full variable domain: GAGVSQSPSNKVTEKGKDVELRCDPISGHTALYWYRQSLGQGLEFLIYFQGNSAPDKSGLPSDRFSAERTGGSVSTLTIQRTQQEDSAVYLCASSFVTTGNTIYFGEGSWLTVV.

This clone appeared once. DNA of the CDR3: TGTGCCAGCAGTTTAGGGACGGAGTTGAATCAGCCCCAGCATTTT. This translates into CASSLGTELNQPQHF. The rearrangement links TRBV27 to TRBJ1-5; maybe TRBD1 (5 bases). This CDR3 has 15 amino acids. Germline lookup yields CDR1 MNHEY and CDR2 SMNVEV (reference sequence). V shed 2 bases and J shed 4 bases, with 12 bases lying between them.

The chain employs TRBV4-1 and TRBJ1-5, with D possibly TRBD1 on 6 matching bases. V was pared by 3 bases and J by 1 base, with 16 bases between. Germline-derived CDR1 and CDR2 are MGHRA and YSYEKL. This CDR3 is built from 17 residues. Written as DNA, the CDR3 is TGCGCCAGCAGCCAGGACCCGGGGGCCTGGAGCAATCAGCCCCAGCATTTT. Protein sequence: CASSQDPGAWSNQPQHF.

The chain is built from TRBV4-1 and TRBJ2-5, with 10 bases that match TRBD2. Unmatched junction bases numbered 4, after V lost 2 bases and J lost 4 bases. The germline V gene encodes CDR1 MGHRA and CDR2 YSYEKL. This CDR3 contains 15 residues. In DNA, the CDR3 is TGCGCCAGCAGCCAATATAGCGGGGGGAGAGAGACCCAGTACTTC. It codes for CASSQYSGGRETQYF.

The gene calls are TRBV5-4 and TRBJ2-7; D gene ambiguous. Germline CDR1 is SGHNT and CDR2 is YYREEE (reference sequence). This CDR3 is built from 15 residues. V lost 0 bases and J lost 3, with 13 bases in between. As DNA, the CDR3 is TGTGCCAGCAGCTTGGGGTCCGAGATTTACTACGAGCAGTACTTC. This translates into CASSLGSEIYYEQYF.

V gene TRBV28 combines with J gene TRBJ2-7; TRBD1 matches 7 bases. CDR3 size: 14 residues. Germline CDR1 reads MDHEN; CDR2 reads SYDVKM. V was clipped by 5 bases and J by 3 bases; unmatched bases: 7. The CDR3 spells CASSTLGQLYEQYF. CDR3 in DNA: TGTGCCAGCAGTACCTTGGGACAGCTCTACGAGCAGTACTTC.

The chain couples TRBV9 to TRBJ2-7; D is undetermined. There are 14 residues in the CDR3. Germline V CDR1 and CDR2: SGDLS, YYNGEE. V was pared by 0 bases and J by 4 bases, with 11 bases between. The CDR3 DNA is TGTGCCAGCAGCGTAGGGATCCTCGCTTACGAGCAGTACTTC. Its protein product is CASSVGILAYEQYF.

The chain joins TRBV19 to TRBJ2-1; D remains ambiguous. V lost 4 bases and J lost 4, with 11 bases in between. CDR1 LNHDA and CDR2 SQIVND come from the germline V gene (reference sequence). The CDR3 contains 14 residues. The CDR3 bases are TGTGCCAGTAGTACCGACGGGTTGTACAATGAGCAGTTCTTC. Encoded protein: CASSTDGLYNEQFF.

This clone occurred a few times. The CDR3 sequence: CASSLTGEGTEAFF. The CDR3 DNA follows: TGTGCCAGCAGCCTAACAGGGGAAGGGACTGAAGCTTTCTTT. J is TRBJ1-1 and V is TRBV5-6; 7 bases are shared with TRBD1. Germline V gene sequence: CDR1 SGHDT, CDR2 YYEEEE. The J segment lost 5 bases and the V segment lost 4 bases, leaving 8 bases of the junction unmatched. There are 14 residues in the CDR3.

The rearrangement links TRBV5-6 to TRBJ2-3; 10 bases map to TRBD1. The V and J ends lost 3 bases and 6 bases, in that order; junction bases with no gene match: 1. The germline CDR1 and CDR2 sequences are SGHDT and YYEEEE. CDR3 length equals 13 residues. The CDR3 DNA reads TGTGCCAGCAGCTGGGGACAGGGGGATACGCAGTATTTT. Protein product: CASSWGQGDTQYF.

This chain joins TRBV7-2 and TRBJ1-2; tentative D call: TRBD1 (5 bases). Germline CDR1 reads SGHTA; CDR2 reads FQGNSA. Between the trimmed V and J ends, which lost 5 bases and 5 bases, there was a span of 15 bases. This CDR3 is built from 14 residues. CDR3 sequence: CASSQGAGRYGYTF. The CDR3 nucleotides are TGTGCCAGCAGCCAAGGGGCCGGTCGTTATGGCTACACCTTC.

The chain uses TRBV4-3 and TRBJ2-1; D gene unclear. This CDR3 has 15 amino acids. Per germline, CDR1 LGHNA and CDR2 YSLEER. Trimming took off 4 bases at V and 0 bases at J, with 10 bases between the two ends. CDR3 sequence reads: CASSRLSSSYNEQFF. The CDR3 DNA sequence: TGCGCCAGCAGCCGCCTCAGCAGCTCCTACAATGAGCAGTTCTTC.

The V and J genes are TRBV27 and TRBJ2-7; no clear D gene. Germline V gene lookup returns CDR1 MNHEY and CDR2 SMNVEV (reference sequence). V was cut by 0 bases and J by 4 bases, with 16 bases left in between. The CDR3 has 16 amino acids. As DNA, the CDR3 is TGTGCCAGCAGTTTATCGGACGGAATCGGGCTTTACGAGCAGTACTTC. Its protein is CASSLSDGIGLYEQYF.

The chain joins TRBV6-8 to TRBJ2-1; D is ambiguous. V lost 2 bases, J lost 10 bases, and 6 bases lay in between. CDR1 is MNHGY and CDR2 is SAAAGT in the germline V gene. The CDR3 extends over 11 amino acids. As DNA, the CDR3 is TGTGCCAGCAGTTACAAGGGAGAGCAGTTCTTC. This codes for CASSYKGEQFF.

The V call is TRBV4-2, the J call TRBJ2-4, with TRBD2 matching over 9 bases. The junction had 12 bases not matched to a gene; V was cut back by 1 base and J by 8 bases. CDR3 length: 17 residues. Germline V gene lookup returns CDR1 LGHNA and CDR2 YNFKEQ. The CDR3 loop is CASSQVPAGGGGDIQYF. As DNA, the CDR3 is TGTGCCAGCAGCCAAGTCCCAGCGGGGGGAGGCGGCGACATTCAGTACTTC.